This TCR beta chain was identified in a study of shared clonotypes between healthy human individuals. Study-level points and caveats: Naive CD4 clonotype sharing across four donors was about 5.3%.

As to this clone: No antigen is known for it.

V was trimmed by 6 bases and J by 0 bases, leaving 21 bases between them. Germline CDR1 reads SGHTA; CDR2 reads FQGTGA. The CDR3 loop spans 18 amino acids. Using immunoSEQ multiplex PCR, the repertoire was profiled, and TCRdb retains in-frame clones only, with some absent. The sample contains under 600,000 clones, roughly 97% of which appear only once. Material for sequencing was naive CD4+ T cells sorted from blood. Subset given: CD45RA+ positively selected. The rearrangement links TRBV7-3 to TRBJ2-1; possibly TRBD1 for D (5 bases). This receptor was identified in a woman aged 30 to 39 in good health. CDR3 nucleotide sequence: TGTGCCAGCAGTTCGCGTGCCGCAGGGCGACGCTCCTACAATGAGCAGTTCTTC. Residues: CASSSRAAGRRSYNEQFF. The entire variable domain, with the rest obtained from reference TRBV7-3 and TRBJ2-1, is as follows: GAGVSQTPSNKVTEKGKYVELRCDPISGHTALYWYRQSLGQGPEFLIYFQGTGAADDSGLPNDRFFAVRPEGSVSTLKIQRTERGDSAVYLCASSSRAAGRRSYNEQFFGPGTRLTVL.